These T cell receptor beta chains were read from a single sample in a study of cytomegalovirus exposure and HLA in healthy donors. Profiling relied on immunoSEQ multiplex PCR, and the TCRdb table lists in-frame clones only, not all of them. The table has about 59,000 clones, 75% to 85% seen once. Material for sequencing was PBMCs. These receptor sequences come from a woman in her forties in good health and CMV-seronegative. CDR3s include the opening cysteine and the closing phenylalanine or tryptophan. The D gene is left open where the match is weak. For some rows the clone size is stated as once, few or many, or as a class when expanded; others skip it.

d_gene	j_gene	abundance	v_gene	CDR3aa	CDR3nt
TRBD1	TRBJ2-5	-	TRBV27	CASSLGQGARETQYF	TGTGCCAGCAGTTTAGGCCAGGGGGCTAGGGAGACCCAGTACTTC
-	TRBJ1-1	-	TRBV2	CASSGEANTEAFF	TGTGCCAGCAGTGGGGAGGCAAACACTGAAGCTTTCTTT
-	TRBJ1-1	few	TRBV29-1	CSAMNTEAFF	TGCAGCGCTATGAACACTGAAGCTTTCTTT
-	TRBJ2-7	-	TRBV4-1	CASSQDIVSSYEQYF	TGCGCCAGCAGCCAAGATATAGTTAGCTCCTACGAGCAGTACTTC
-	TRBJ1-1	-	TRBV5-4	CASSSYTGTNTEAFF	TGTGCCAGCAGCTCCTACACAGGGACGAACACTGAAGCTTTCTTT
-	TRBJ2-5	-	TRBV5-1	CASSPTGETQYF	TGCGCCAGCAGCCCCACCGGGGAGACCCAGTACTTC
TRBD2	TRBJ2-1	-	TRBV5-1	CASSPRPGTSGQNEQFF	TGCGCCAGCAGCCCCCGTCCCGGGACTAGCGGCCAAAATGAGCAGTTCTTC
-	TRBJ1-1	-	TRBV29-1	CSAAGAGNTEAFF	TGCAGCGCAGCGGGGGCGGGAAACACTGAAGCTTTCTTT
TRBD2	TRBJ2-7	few	TRBV6-1	CASSVAGVTYEQYF	TGTGCCAGCAGTGTAGCGGGAGTGACCTACGAGCAGTACTTC
-	TRBJ2-7	-	TRBV23-1	CASSQSDSYEQYF	TGCGCCAGCAGTCAATCCGACAGCTACGAGCAGTACTTC
TRBD1	TRBJ1-2	-	TRBV29-1	CSVGGMDRGLRGYTF	TGCAGCGTTGGAGGTATGGACAGGGGGCTGAGAGGCTACACCTTC
TRBD1	TRBJ2-2	-	TRBV19	CASAGQATNTGELFF	TGTGCCAGTGCGGGACAGGCAACGAACACCGGGGAGCTGTTTTTT
TRBD2	TRBJ2-3	-	TRBV12-5	CASGLVVSGRGADTQYF	TGTGCTAGTGGTTTGGTAGTTAGCGGGAGAGGTGCAGATACGCAGTATTTT
-	TRBJ1-1	-	TRBV4-1	CASSHRQGTNTEAFF	TGCGCCAGCAGCCATAGGCAGGGGACGAACACTGAAGCTTTCTTT
-	TRBJ2-1	-	TRBV25-1	CASSPAGGPSYNEQFF	TGTGCCAGCAGCCCAGCCGGGGGACCCTCCTACAATGAGCAGTTCTTC
-	TRBJ2-7	-	TRBV7-2	CASAPGSWEQYF	TGTGCCAGCGCACCGGGAAGTTGGGAGCAGTACTTC
TRBD2	TRBJ2-1	-	TRBV11-3	CASSPTRAGLAGEGEQFF	TGTGCCAGCAGTCCCACCCGGGCAGGACTAGCGGGAGAGGGCGAGCAGTTCTTC
TRBD2	TRBJ2-1	-	TRBV6-6	CASSYGTSGPTQFF	TGTGCCAGCAGTTACGGGACTAGCGGGCCCACGCAGTTCTTC
TRBD2	TRBJ2-1	-	TRBV13	CASSLSLAGGYLSSYNEQFF	TGTGCCAGCAGCTTATCACTAGCGGGAGGTTACTTGAGCTCCTACAATGAGCAGTTCTTC
-	TRBJ1-2	once	TRBV7-9	CASKVVIGYGYTF	TGTGCCAGCAAAGTGGTGATCGGCTATGGCTACACCTTC
TRBD1	TRBJ2-2	-	TRBV4-2	CASSQGTGSHGELFF	TGTGCCAGCAGCCAAGGGACAGGTTCCCACGGGGAGCTGTTTTTT
TRBD1	TRBJ2-1	-	TRBV23-1	CASATGGAEFEQFF	TGCGCCAGCGCCACAGGGGGCGCGGAATTTGAGCAGTTCTTC
-	TRBJ1-1	-	TRBV4-2	CASSQESQRRAFF	TGTGCCAGCAGCCAAGAGTCGCAGCGGCGAGCTTTCTTT
TRBD2	TRBJ2-1	-	TRBV27	CASRLAGANEQFF	TGTGCCAGCAGACTAGCGGGAGCCAATGAGCAGTTCTTC
-	TRBJ1-5	few	TRBV28	CASSLQGTSNQPQHF	TGTGCCAGCAGTTTACAGGGGACGAGCAATCAGCCCCAGCATTTT
TRBD1	TRBJ1-2	-	TRBV5-1	CASSLGTGSEGYTF	TGCGCCAGCAGCTTGGGGACAGGGAGTGAGGGCTACACCTTC
-	TRBJ2-3	-	TRBV27	CASSLFDSTDTQYF	TGTGCCAGCAGTTTATTTGACTCCACAGATACGCAGTATTTT
-	TRBJ2-2	-	TRBV30	CAWSLSRSNTGELFF	TGTGCCTGGAGTTTGAGTCGGAGCAACACCGGGGAGCTGTTTTTT
-	TRBJ2-5	-	TRBV15	CATSRDIETQYF	TGTGCCACCAGCAGAGATATAGAGACCCAGTACTTC
TRBD2	TRBJ2-3	-	TRBV10-3	CASTSGRSTDTQYF	TGTGCCTCGACTAGCGGGAGGAGCACAGATACGCAGTATTTT
-	TRBJ1-3	-	TRBV5-1	CASSSGDGNTIYF	TGCGCCAGCAGCTCCGGTGATGGAAACACCATATATTTT
TRBD1	TRBJ1-3	few	TRBV9	CASSPRQGTGNTIYF	TGTGCCAGCAGCCCCCGACAGGGAACAGGAAACACCATATATTTT
-	TRBJ1-4	-	TRBV27	CASSINRAEKLFF	TGTGCCAGCAGCATTAACAGGGCCGAAAAACTGTTTTTT
TRBD2	TRBJ2-7	-	TRBV9	CASSVEGLAADEQYF	TGTGCCAGCAGCGTAGAGGGACTAGCGGCCGACGAGCAGTACTTC
-	TRBJ1-4	-	TRBV5-4	CASSLGAINEKLFF	TGTGCCAGCAGCTTGGGGGCTATAAATGAAAAACTGTTTTTT
-	TRBJ2-1	-	TRBV6-1	CASSQPSGNEQFF	TGTGCCAGCAGTCAACCTTCAGGGAATGAGCAGTTCTTC
TRBD2	TRBJ2-3	once	TRBV27	CASSFLAGADTQYF	TGTGCCAGCAGTTTTCTAGCGGGAGCGGATACGCAGTATTTT